The rows below give T cell receptor beta chains drawn from one sample of a study of Graves' ophthalmopathy and Graves' hyperthyroidism. TCRdb itself ran the multiplex PCR reads through MiXCR, one entry per CDR3 protein. The sample contains 400,000 to 450,000 distinct CDR3 sequences, 20% to 25% of which appear only once. The sample taken for sequencing was peripheral blood. Receptors originate from a woman aged 18-35 years with stable Graves' hyperthyroidism. Both conserved end residues are part of each CDR3. A D gene is named only where the DNA matches it firmly. Clone size is not always given. Where it is, it says once, few, many or a class for expanded clones.

TRBD1 | many | TRBJ1-3 | TRBV7-2 | 15 | TGTGCCAGCAGCTCGGGGACAGACCCTGGAAACACCATATATTTT | CASSSGTDPGNTIYF
- | - | TRBJ1-5 | TRBV27 | 13 | TGTGCCAGCAGTTTAAACAGGTATCAGCCCCAGCATTTT | CASSLNRYQPQHF
TRBD2 | - | TRBJ2-6 | TRBV27 | 16 | TGTGCCAGCAGTCCGGGACTAGGGTACGGGGCCAACGTCCTGACTTTC | CASSPGLGYGANVLTF
TRBD1 | - | TRBJ1-2 | TRBV5-6 | 14 | TGTGCCAGCGCGCAACACAGGGGTTCGGGCGGCTACACCTTC | CASAQHRGSGGYTF
TRBD2 | - | TRBJ2-7 | TRBV3-1 | 17 | TGTGCCAGCAGCGCCGTATCCGGGACTAGTATGCTCCACGAGCAGTACTTC | CASSAVSGTSMLHEQYF
TRBD1 | few | TRBJ1-2 | TRBV11-2 | 15 | TGTGCCAGCAGCTTCGCAGGGGGCTTGAACTATGGCTACACCTTC | CASSFAGGLNYGYTF
TRBD1 | many | TRBJ2-7 | TRBV20-1 | 16 | TGCAGTGCTAGAGATCCCCCCCGGACAGGAACCTACGAGCAGTACTTC | CSARDPPRTGTYEQYF
TRBD1 | many | TRBJ2-5 | TRBV7-2 | 13 | TGTGCCAGCAGCCCCCGACAGGACAGGGCCCAGTACTTC | CASSPRQDRAQYF
TRBD1 | many | TRBJ2-5 | TRBV7-8 | 16 | TGTGCCAGCACCTTTAGCGCCGGGACAGGGAGAGAGACCCAGTACTTC | CASTFSAGTGRETQYF
TRBD2 | many | TRBJ2-5 | TRBV5-1 | 14 | TGCGCCACATCTAGCGGGGGCCGGGTGGAGACCCAGTACTTC | CATSSGGRVETQYF
- | - | TRBJ2-4 | TRBV18 | 13 | TGTGCCAGCTCACCACCCGGCAAAAACATTCAGTACTTC | CASSPPGKNIQYF
- | - | TRBJ2-7 | TRBV24-1 | 13 | TGTGCCACCAGTGACCGACTGAACTACGAGCAGTACTTC | CATSDRLNYEQYF
- | - | TRBJ2-5 | TRBV11-2 | 13 | TGTGCCAGCAGCTCCCCCCGGGGAGAGACCCAGTACTTC | CASSSPRGETQYF
TRBD1 | - | TRBJ1-2 | TRBV4-3 | 16 | TGCGCCAGCAGCCAACCGGGACAGGGAAGGGAGGGTGGCTACACCTTC | CASSQPGQGREGGYTF
- | - | TRBJ2-7 | TRBV9 | 11 | TGTGCCAGCAGCGTAGTGTACGAGCAGTACTTC | CASSVVYEQYF
TRBD1 | many | TRBJ2-7 | TRBV30 | 14 | TGTGCCTGGAGTGTACAGGGGGCTGCCTACGAGCAGTACTTC | CAWSVQGAAYEQYF
TRBD2 | many | TRBJ2-5 | TRBV7-2 | 15 | TGTGCCAGCAGCCAAGCGGGGACCCCCCAAGAGACCCAGTACTTC | CASSQAGTPQETQYF
- | many | TRBJ1-2 | TRBV12-3/TRBV12-4 | 13 | TGTGCCACACGGGCGCGGTTTAACTATGGCTACACCTTC | CATRARFNYGYTF
- | many | TRBJ2-2 | TRBV12-3/TRBV12-4 | 15 | TGTGCCAGCAGTTTACACACCGGGGGCACCGGGGAGCTGTTTTTT | CASSLHTGGTGELFF
- | few | TRBJ1-1 | TRBV19 | 16 | TGTGCCAGTAGTATAACTTGGGTAAAAGCCGACACTGAAGCTTTCTTT | CASSITWVKADTEAFF
- | - | TRBJ2-5 | TRBV7-3 | 14 | TGTGCCAGCAGCTTAGGGGGGTACCGGGAGACCCAGTACTTC | CASSLGGYRETQYF
TRBD1 | few | TRBJ1-6 | TRBV5-8 | 16 | TGTGCCAGCAGCTCGGGGACAGCTTCTTATAATTCACCCCTCCACTTT | CASSSGTASYNSPLHF
- | few | TRBJ1-2 | TRBV30 | 14 | TGTGCCTGGACGTCCATCGGAGGGGCAGAAGGCTACACCTTC | CAWTSIGGAEGYTF
TRBD2 | - | TRBJ2-2 | TRBV30 | 12 | TGTGCCTGGAGTTTAGCGGGACAGGAGCTGTTTTTT | CAWSLAGQELFF
TRBD2 | few | TRBJ2-2 | TRBV9 | 16 | TGTGCCAGCAGCGCCCTTGGACTAGCCGATACTTGGGAGCTGTCTTTT | CASSALGLADTWELSF
- | many | TRBJ2-2 | TRBV2 | 15 | TGTGCCAGCAGCCAGCAGGGCAGGAACACCGGGGAGCTGTTTTTT | CASSQQGRNTGELFF
- | many | TRBJ1-6 | TRBV6-5 | 15 | TGTGCCAGCAGTTACTCGTGGGCTTATAATTCACCCCTCCACTTT | CASSYSWAYNSPLHF
- | many | TRBJ2-4 | TRBV24-1 | 17 | TGTGCCACCAGTGAGTCACAGGGACCTCTAGCCAAAAACATTCAGTACTTC | CATSESQGPLAKNIQYF
TRBD1 | few | TRBJ2-2 | TRBV5-1 | 14 | TGCGCCAGCAGCCCCGGGACAGGGTCCGGGGAGGTGTTTTTT | CASSPGTGSGEVFF
TRBD1 | - | TRBJ1-5 | TRBV2 | 18 | TGTGCCAGCAATTGGGGGCAGGGGGAGATCGGCAGCAATCAGCCCCAGCATTTT | CASNWGQGEIGSNQPQHF
- | many | TRBJ2-7 | TRBV12-3/TRBV12-4 | 13 | TGTGCCAGCAGTTTAGCGGCTACCTACGAGCAGTACTTC | CASSLAATYEQYF
- | many | TRBJ1-1 | TRBV6-1 | 14 | TGTGCCAGCAGACGGGACGCCTTGAACACTGAAGCTTTCTTT | CASRRDALNTEAFF
- | many | TRBJ2-7 | TRBV11-2 | 15 | TGTGCCAGCACGGAGGGGATATGGCGGGACAACGAGCAGTACTTC | CASTEGIWRDNEQYF
TRBD1 | many | TRBJ1-2 | TRBV5-1 | 15 | TGCGCCAGCAGCTTGGGGGACAGGTACCCCGTGGGCTACACCTTC | CASSLGDRYPVGYTF
- | many | TRBJ1-1 | TRBV12-3/TRBV12-4 | 12 | TGTGCCAGCAGTTTAGGGGGAGGTGAAGCTTTCTTT | CASSLGGGEAFF
TRBD2 | many | TRBJ2-5 | TRBV11-2 | 15 | TGTGCCAGCAGCTTCCGACTAGCGGCCCAAGAGACCCAGTACTTC | CASSFRLAAQETQYF
- | few | TRBJ2-2 | TRBV2 | 20 | TGTGCCAGCAGTGAAAATGGGGGGGGACAGCAATTCGCGAACACCGGGGAGCTGTTTTTT | CASSENGGGQQFANTGELFF
- | many | TRBJ2-5 | TRBV6-2/TRBV6-3 | 10 | TGTGCCACCAGCCAAGAGACCCAGTACTTC | CATSQETQYF
TRBD2 | many | TRBJ2-7 | TRBV25-1 | 16 | TGTGCCAGCAGTGAATTAGTGGGAGGGCCCGCATACGAGCAGTACTTC | CASSELVGGPAYEQYF
- | many | TRBJ2-5 | TRBV11-2 | 15 | TGTGCCAGCAGCTTTAGCGGGACAGCGAAAGAGACCCAGTACTTC | CASSFSGTAKETQYF
- | - | TRBJ1-6 | TRBV20-1 | 14 | TGCAGTGCTAGAGAACCCCGGGGCAATTCACCCCTCCACTTT | CSAREPRGNSPLHF
- | - | TRBJ1-1 | TRBV6-1 | 14 | TGTGCCAGCACCCCGGGTGTTGGGAACACTGAAGCTTTCTTT | CASTPGVGNTEAFF
- | - | TRBJ2-2 | TRBV24-1 | 16 | TGTGCCACCAGTGATTTGCGGGACAAGAACACCGGGGAGCTGTTTTTT | CATSDLRDKNTGELFF
TRBD2 | many | TRBJ2-2 | TRBV20-1 | 15 | TGCAGTGCTAGGAAGGCGGGAGGGGAGACCGGGGAGCTGTTTTTT | CSARKAGGETGELFF
TRBD2 | many | TRBJ2-7 | TRBV30 | 13 | TGTGCCTGGAGTAACGGGAGGAACTACGAGCAGTACTTC | CAWSNGRNYEQYF